Below are 21 T cell receptor beta chains sequenced from a single sample in a study of T cells in Graves' hyperthyroidism and ophthalmopathy (dated by TCRdb to the late 2010s). The library was built by means of multiplex PCR. Reads for this sample came from an Illumina HiSeq 2000. TCR beta CDR3 regions were amplified from RNA transcripts. The TCR CDR3 was subjected to a first round of RT-PCR using the HTBI primer set and the Qiagen OneStep RT-PCR kit. TCRdb took the public reads, trimmed them with fastp at Q25, ran MiXCR for clone calling and kept in-frame beta chains. All rows with the same CDR3 protein become a single entry with the most common DNA and genes. The sample contains about 640,000 distinct CDR3 sequences, about 20% of them found a single time. Clones ranked in the top ten supply about 34% of the sample. Specimen: blood. The source is a man aged 30-40 years with Graves' ophthalmopathy.

CDR3 in DNA: TGCAGTGCAGGGGGGCCTGAGAACACTGAAGCTTTCTTT. Its protein is CSAGGPENTEAFF. V gene TRBV20-1 combines with J gene TRBJ1-1; a weak D match, TRBD1 (6 bases). V was trimmed by 6 bases and J by 1 base, leaving 12 bases between them. Germline CDR1 reads DFQATT; CDR2 reads SNEGSKA (reference sequence). The CDR3 spans 13 residues.

This clonotype was seen a handful of times. The chain has TRBV27 and TRBJ2-7; TRBD2 is a possible D gene (5 bases). Germline CDR1 MNHEY, CDR2 SMNVEV (reference sequence). V was clipped by 5 bases and J by 4 bases, with 15 bases between them. This CDR3 spans 14 amino acids. CDR3 nucleotide sequence: TGTGCCAGCAGTCCCCTCCGGGAACGATACGAGCAGTACTTC. Encoded protein: CASSPLRERYEQYF.

This clonotype has at least ten counts. The chain combines TRBV28 with TRBJ2-7, with 7 bases lining up with TRBD1. This CDR3 comprises 14 residues. Germline V gene lookup returns CDR1 MDHEN and CDR2 SYDVKM. Unmatched junction bases numbered 8, after V lost 5 bases and J lost 4 bases. CDR3 coding DNA: TGTGCCAGCAGTCCGGGACAGAGTAGATACGAGCAGTACTTC. Its protein is CASSPGQSRYEQYF.

Of note for this clonotype: Relative to the germline gene, one junction end is altered; a read error may explain this. The chain couples TRBV10-1 to TRBJ2-2; maybe TRBD2 (7 bases). The CDR3 contains 18 residues. Germline assignment: CDR1 WNHNN and CDR2 SYGVQD (reference sequence). CDR3 coding DNA: TGCGCCACCAGTTTGGGGGCAGATAGCGGGTTGGGCACCGGGGAGCTGTTTTTT. Translated: CATSLGADSGLGTGELFF.

This rearrangement joins TRBV28 to TRBJ2-7; D is perhaps TRBD1 or TRBD2 (5 bases each). The CDR3 covers 14 residues. Germline V CDR1 and CDR2: MDHEN, SYDVKM. V shed 4 bases and J shed 6 bases, with 16 bases lying between them. The CDR3 DNA follows: TGTGCCAGCAGTTATACAGGACTTTCCCTCGAGCAGTACTTC. As protein: CASSYTGLSLEQYF.

This chain uses TRBV9 with TRBJ2-5; D not resolved. Germline V gene lookup returns CDR1 SGDLS and CDR2 YYNGEE. With 3 bases removed from V and 1 base from J, the gap between germline ends came to 10 bases. The CDR3 covers 14 residues. The CDR3 sequence is CASSGLQSQETQYF. The CDR3 coding sequence is TGTGCCAGCAGCGGCCTACAGAGCCAAGAGACCCAGTACTTC.

The chain is built from TRBV5-4 and TRBJ2-1, with D possibly being TRBD1 or TRBD2 (6 bases each). Trimming removed 1 base at V and 8 bases at J, with 10 bases between. This CDR3 has 13 amino acids. Germline lookup yields CDR1 SGHNT and CDR2 YYREEE (reference sequence). CDR3 coding DNA: TGTGCCAGCAGCTTGTACGGGGGCCATGAGCAGTTCTTC. Amino acids: CASSLYGGHEQFF.

This clonotype was counted at least ten times. The genes are TRBV5-1 and TRBJ2-7; D not certain. The length of the CDR3 is 16 residues. Germline V gene sequence: CDR1 SGHRS, CDR2 YFSETQ. Trimming shortened V by 0 bases and J by 1 base, and 14 bases separated the two germline ends. In nucleotides, the CDR3 is TGCGCCAGCAGCTTGGTTGGTAGCTCAAAATCCTACGAGCAGTACTTC. It specifies CASSLVGSSKSYEQYF.

The chain carries TRBV7-3 and TRBJ2-3; TRBD2 aligns across 7 bases. CDR1 is SGHTA and CDR2 is FQGTGA in the germline V gene. CDR3 length: 14 amino acids. With V trimmed by 5 bases and J by 4 bases, 6 bases remained unmatched. The chain's CDR3 is CASSTTSSPDTQYF. The DNA of the CDR3 is TGTGCCAGCAGCACGACTAGCTCCCCAGATACGCAGTATTTT.

In its sample, this clonotype was seen a few times. The chain links TRBV29-1 to TRBJ2-3; perhaps D is TRBD1 or TRBD2 (5 bases each). The germline CDR1 and CDR2 sequences are SQVTM and ANQGSEA. This CDR3 contains 16 residues. V dropped 3 bases and J dropped 3 bases, with 19 bases sitting between them. CDR3 protein: CSVDFVWGRYTDTQYF. The CDR3 DNA follows: TGCAGCGTTGATTTCGTGTGGGGACGGTATACAGATACGCAGTATTTT.

The chain employs TRBV20-1 and TRBJ2-7; 10 bases agree with TRBD2. CDR3 length: 15 residues. The V gene end was trimmed by 0 bases and the J gene end by 6 bases; junction bases not matched to a gene: 8. Per germline, CDR1 DFQATT and CDR2 SNEGSKA (reference sequence). The CDR3 nucleotides are TGCAGTGCTAGAGATCCGTCTAGCGGGAGTCTCGAGCAGTACTTC. This sequence encodes CSARDPSSGSLEQYF.

Ten or more counts support this clonotype. This chain links TRBV27 with TRBJ1-1, with no clear D. Germline CDR1 and CDR2: MNHEY and SMNVEV (reference sequence). The V end was cut by 0 bases, the J end by 0 bases, with 11 bases between. The CDR3 contains 16 residues. The CDR3 reads CASSLSAGLLNTEAFF. CDR3 DNA: TGTGCCAGCAGTTTATCGGCAGGTCTACTGAACACTGAAGCTTTCTTT.

Note on this clonotype: A clone one base away is much larger, so this may be a read error. No conserved phenylalanine or tryptophan ends this CDR3, so it is likely a read error. The V call is TRBV11-2, the J call TRBJ2-1, with D possibly being TRBD2 (5 bases). Between the trimmed V and J ends, which lost 5 bases and 4 bases, there was a span of 12 bases. Per germline, CDR1 SGHAT and CDR2 FQNNGV. The CDR3 has 14 amino acids. The CDR3 DNA follows: TGTGCCAGCAGCCCCGAAAGCGGTTACAATGAGCAGTTCTCC. Its protein product is CASSPESGYNEQFS.

The chain recombines TRBV10-3 with TRBJ2-5; D is possibly TRBD1 (5 bases). The V gene's germline CDR1 is ENHRY and CDR2 SYGVKD. The CDR3 loop spans 15 amino acids. V lost 6 bases, J lost 1 base, and 15 bases lay in between. CDR3 sequence (DNA): TGTGCCATCAGGGACACAGGAGACTTCCAAGAGACCCAGTACTTC. Its translation: CAIRDTGDFQETQYF.

Only a few counts were recorded for this clonotype. The V call is TRBV5-5, the J call TRBJ2-1; 11 bases are shared with TRBD2. The V segment lost 4 bases and the J segment 8 bases; nucleotides outside the gene matches: 8. The germline CDR1 and CDR2 sequences are SGHKS and YYEKEE (reference sequence). The length of the CDR3 is 15 residues. CDR3 nucleotide sequence: TGTGCCAGCAGCCTTAGCGGGAGGGCAACGGATGAGCAGTTCTTC. Its translation is CASSLSGRATDEQFF.

This clonotype was counted once. The chain recombines TRBV20-1 with TRBJ2-7, with D perhaps matching TRBD1 or TRBD2 (5 bases each). Trimming stripped 3 bases from V and 1 base from J, with 16 bases between. The CDR3 covers 15 residues. Germline lookup yields CDR1 DFQATT and CDR2 SNEGSKA (reference sequence). CDR3 DNA: TGCAGTGCTAGGAATTGGGACCGCGCGTCCTACGAGCAGTACTTC. Translating it yields CSARNWDRASYEQYF.

The V and J genes are TRBV9 and TRBJ1-2, with TRBD1 identical over 7 bases. Trimming cost V 0 bases and J 8 bases; bases outside gene matches: 13. Germline lookup yields CDR1 SGDLS and CDR2 YYNGEE. The CDR3 runs 16 residues. CDR3 loop: CASSVAPTGDSKGYTF. The CDR3 DNA follows: TGTGCCAGCAGCGTAGCCCCCACCGGGGACAGCAAAGGCTACACCTTC.

This chain links TRBV10-3 with TRBJ1-2, with D possibly TRBD1 on 6 matching bases. The V end was cut by 3 bases, the J end by 4 bases, with 9 bases between. Germline V gene sequence: CDR1 ENHRY, CDR2 SYGVKD. The CDR3 has 13 amino acids. In DNA form, the CDR3 reads TGTGCCATCAGTGACAGGGGTGGCTATGGCTACACCTTC. Amino acid sequence: CAISDRGGYGYTF.

This clonotype was counted many times. The chain uses TRBV18 and TRBJ1-5, with a tentative D call TRBD1 (6 bases). The CDR3 runs 14 residues. Germline lookup yields CDR1 KGHSH and CDR2 LQKENI. Trimming removed 3 bases from V and 3 bases from J, with 9 bases in between. CDR3 loop: CASSPGTLNQPQHF. CDR3 in DNA: TGTGCCAGCTCACCCGGGACACTCAATCAGCCCCAGCATTTT.

This clonotype was picked up a small number of times. V usage is TRBV29-1 and J usage is TRBJ2-3; the match to TRBD2 covers 9 bases. The germline CDR1 and CDR2 sequences are SQVTM and ANQGSEA. The CDR3 loop spans 13 amino acids. Unmatched junction bases numbered 5, after V lost 7 bases and J lost 3 bases. The CDR3: CSAISGRTDTQYF. CDR3 nucleotides: TGCAGCGCCATTAGCGGGAGAACAGATACGCAGTATTTT.

The V gene is TRBV25-1, the J gene TRBJ2-3; 8 bases map to TRBD2. The CDR3 is made up of 17 amino acids. Germline lookup yields CDR1 MGHDK and CDR2 SYGVNS. With 6 bases clipped from V and 0 bases from J, the junction kept 11 bases outside the gene matches. The CDR3 loop reads CASSPFKASGSTDTQYF. Here the CDR3 DNA reads TGTGCCAGCAGCCCCTTCAAGGCTAGCGGGAGCACAGATACGCAGTATTTT.